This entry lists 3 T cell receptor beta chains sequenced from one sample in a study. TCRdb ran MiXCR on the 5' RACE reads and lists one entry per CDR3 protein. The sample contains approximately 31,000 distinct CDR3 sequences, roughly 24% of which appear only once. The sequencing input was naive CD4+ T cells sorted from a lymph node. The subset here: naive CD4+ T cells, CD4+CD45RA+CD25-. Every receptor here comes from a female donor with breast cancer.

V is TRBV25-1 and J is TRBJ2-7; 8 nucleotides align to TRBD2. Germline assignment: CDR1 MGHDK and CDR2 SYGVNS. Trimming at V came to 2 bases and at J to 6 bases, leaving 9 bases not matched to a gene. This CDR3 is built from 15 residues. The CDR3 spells CASSEAVAGIGEQYF. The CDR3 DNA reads TGTGCCAGCAGTGAAGCAGTAGCGGGAATAGGCGAGCAGTACTTC.

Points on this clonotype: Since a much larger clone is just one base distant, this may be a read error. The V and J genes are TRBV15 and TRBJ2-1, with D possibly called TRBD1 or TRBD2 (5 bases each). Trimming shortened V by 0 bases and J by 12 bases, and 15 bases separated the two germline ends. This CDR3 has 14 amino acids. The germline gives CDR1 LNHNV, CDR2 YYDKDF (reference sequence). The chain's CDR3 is CATSRDGTYSGQFF. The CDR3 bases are TGTGCCACCAGCAGAGATGGGACCTATTCGGGGCAGTTCTTC.

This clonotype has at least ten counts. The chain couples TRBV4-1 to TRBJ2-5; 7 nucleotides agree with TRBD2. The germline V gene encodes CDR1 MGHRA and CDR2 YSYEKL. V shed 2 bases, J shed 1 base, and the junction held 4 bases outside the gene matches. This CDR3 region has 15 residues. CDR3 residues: CASSQTSSGQETQYF. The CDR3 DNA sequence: TGCGCCAGCAGCCAAACCTCTAGCGGCCAAGAGACCCAGTACTTC.